The T cell receptor (beta chain) described here comes from a study of CD8+ T cells in alopecia areata. Extraction of RNA preceded its reverse transcription into cDNA, which served as the sequencing template. Clones were sequenced by immunoSEQ multiplex PCR, and TCRdb holds only the in-frame ones, with some missing. The sample holds about 180,000 clones; about 53% are singletons and the top ten take about 10%. Per the germline V gene, CDR1 is SGHRS and CDR2 is YFSETQ. The V end was cut by 3 bases, the J end by 5 bases, with 14 bases between. The CDR3 loop spans 15 amino acids. Treatment specified: oral pan-JAK inhibitor, 5-10 mg twice daily.

V gene TRBV5-1 combines with J gene TRBJ2-2; a possible D gene is TRBD1 (6 bases). This specimen was CD8+ T cells sorted from blood, taken at week 24, from a patient treated with tofacitinib. The clonotype comes from a human donor with alopecia areata. This CDR3 reads CASSWTEGATGELFF. CDR3 coding DNA: TGCGCCAGCAGCTGGACAGAAGGGGCAACCGGGGAGCTGTTTTTT.